One sample yielded the 21 T cell receptor beta chains listed below, sequenced in a study of T cells and Merkel cell carcinoma outcomes. Method: immunoSEQ multiplex PCR; TCRdb's copy keeps in-frame clones and lacks some. The sample lists several thousand clones, more than 75% occurring once. The sequenced sample was tumor tissue from Merkel cell carcinoma. Receptor source: a human donor with Merkel cell carcinoma.

V gene TRBV9 combines with J gene TRBJ1-1; D uncertain. V was pared by 0 bases and J by 0 bases, with 3 bases between. CDR1 and CDR2 from the germline V gene are SGDLS and YYNGEE. The CDR3 loop spans 13 amino acids. This chain's CDR3 is CASSVVLNTEAFF. Here the CDR3 DNA reads TGTGCCAGCAGCGTAGTTCTGAACACTGAAGCTTTCTTT.

This chain uses TRBV5-1 with TRBJ1-4; D not resolved. The CDR3 contains 14 residues. Trimming removed 1 base from V and 13 bases from J, with 17 bases in between. Germline CDR1 is SGHRS and CDR2 is YFSETQ. For the CDR3, the DNA is TGCGCCAGCAGCTTGAACCGAGCCACCGGTCCACTGTTTTTT. Its translation is CASSLNRATGPLFF.

The count of this clone is one. The rearrangement links TRBV29-1 to TRBJ2-1; a weak D match, TRBD2 (5 bases). The CDR3 spans 13 residues. V was clipped by 1 base and J by 13 bases, with 17 bases between them. Germline V gene sequence: CDR1 SQVTM, CDR2 ANQGSEA. The CDR3 region is CSVEGSDLGGQFF. CDR3 DNA sequence: TGCAGCGTTGAAGGTAGCGACCTAGGAGGACAGTTCTTC.

The sample holds a few counts of this clone. This chain's CDR3 is CASSLVFGFTDTQYF. The CDR3 DNA is TGTGCCAGCAGCTTAGTGTTTGGCTTCACAGATACGCAGTATTTT. The rearrangement links TRBV7-6 to TRBJ2-3; D gene uncertain. CDR1 is SGHVS, CDR2 FNYEAQ, per germline. The V and J ends lost 1 base and 2 bases respectively, with 10 bases between them. The CDR3 spans 15 residues.

The J gene is TRBJ1-2, the V gene TRBV9, with a possible D match to TRBD1 (6 bases). The germline gives CDR1 SGDLS, CDR2 YYNGEE. This CDR3 has 15 residues. V gave up 3 bases and J gave up 0 bases, with 12 bases separating them. The chain's CDR3 is CASSDRQAANYGYTF. Written as DNA, the CDR3 is TGTGCCAGCAGCGACCGACAGGCCGCTAACTATGGCTACACCTTC.

The chain recombines TRBV6-6 with TRBJ1-5; TRBD1 aligns across 11 bases. J lost 5 bases, V lost 10 bases, and 7 bases had no gene match. From germline, CDR1 is MNHNY and CDR2 SVGAGI (reference sequence). The CDR3 contains 14 residues. The CDR3 nucleotides read TGTGCCACCGGCCGGACAGGGGGCTATCAGCCCCAGCATTTT. This sequence encodes CATGRTGGYQPQHF.

This sequence joins TRBV28 and TRBJ1-3, with a tentative D call TRBD1 (6 bases). The V gene's germline CDR1 is MDHEN and CDR2 SYDVKM. V was clipped by 5 bases and J by 0 bases, with 14 bases between them. The CDR3 totals 16 residues. The CDR3: CASSPRGILSGNTIYF. In DNA, the CDR3 is TGTGCCAGCAGTCCTAGGGGGATCCTCTCTGGAAACACCATATATTTT.

The chain carries TRBV5-6 and TRBJ2-7; no reliable D call. Trimming pared 5 bases from V and 3 bases from J, leaving 21 bases between. There are 16 residues in the CDR3. Looked up from germline, CDR1 is SGHDT and CDR2 is YYEEEE. The CDR3 DNA follows: TGTGCCAGCAGTTTGCTCACTTCTCCTTCGCGCTACGAGCAGTACTTC. Protein product: CASSLLTSPSRYEQYF.

This chain links TRBV11-2 with TRBJ2-5, with TRBD2 matching over 10 bases. V lost 1 base and J lost 5; bases outside the gene matches: 7. Per the germline V gene, CDR1 is SGHAT and CDR2 is FQNNGV. This CDR3 has 16 residues. CDR3 DNA: TGTGCCAGCAGCTTAGTCCCTAGCGGGAGTGGGGAGACCCAGTACTTC. It encodes CASSLVPSGSGETQYF.

This clone was recorded once. The J gene is TRBJ2-3, the V gene TRBV4-2; 9 nucleotides line up with TRBD2. V was clipped by 1 base and J by 4 bases; unmatched bases: 6. Germline V gene sequence: CDR1 LGHNA, CDR2 YNFKEQ. This CDR3 is built from 16 residues. CDR3 sequence (DNA): TGTGCCAGCAGCCAAGCTGCGGGGGGGCCGGCAGATACGCAGTATTTT. It specifies CASSQAAGGPADTQYF.

This chain connects TRBV15 to TRBJ2-7; a weak D match, TRBD1 (5 bases). CDR1 is LNHNV and CDR2 is YYDKDF in the germline V gene (reference sequence). Trimming removed 3 bases at V and 7 bases at J, with 13 bases between. The CDR3 runs 13 residues. The CDR3 DNA is TGTGCCACCAGCAGCTACAGGCTAATGGAGCAGTACTTC. It translates to CATSSYRLMEQYF.

This rearrangement joins TRBV5-4 to TRBJ2-5; unclear D gene. With 0 bases removed from V and 2 bases from J, the gap between germline ends came to 8 bases. Germline-derived CDR1 and CDR2 are SGHNT and YYREEE (reference sequence). The CDR3 runs to 14 residues. The CDR3 here is CASSLEAEQETQYF. DNA of the CDR3: TGTGCCAGCAGCTTGGAGGCAGAGCAAGAGACCCAGTACTTC.

J is TRBJ2-7 and V is TRBV9, with 13 nucleotides matching TRBD2. In germline, CDR1 is SGDLS, CDR2 YYNGEE. Trimming took 4 bases from V and 2 from J; bases not matched to a gene: 3. The CDR3 is made up of 15 amino acids. CDR3 DNA sequence: TGTGCCAGCAGCTCGACTAGCGGGAGGACCTACGAGCAGTACTTC. As protein: CASSSTSGRTYEQYF.

The chain has TRBV5-6 and TRBJ2-3; D remains unclear. The CDR3 contains 15 residues. Germline CDR1 SGHDT, CDR2 YYEEEE. Trimming took off 1 base at V and 3 bases at J, with 12 bases between the two ends. CDR3 loop: CASSLRFLSTDTQYF. In DNA, the CDR3 is TGTGCCAGCAGCTTGAGGTTTTTGTCTACAGATACGCAGTATTTT.

This chain connects TRBV10-3 to TRBJ2-7, with TRBD2 matching 12 bases. J lost 4 bases, V lost 0 bases, and 1 base had no gene match. There are 15 residues in the CDR3. Germline V gene sequence: CDR1 ENHRY, CDR2 SYGVKD. Written as DNA, the CDR3 is TGTGCCATCAGTGAGTCCGGGACTAGCGGGTACGAGCAGTACTTC. Protein product: CAISESGTSGYEQYF.

In the case of this clone: Other DNA sequences in this specimen translate into the identical CDR3. The rearrangement joins TRBV29-1 to TRBJ2-7; D is unresolved. This CDR3 spans 13 amino acids. Deletions cut 6 bases from V and 6 bases from J, with 18 bases between. The germline V gene encodes CDR1 SQVTM and CDR2 ANQGSEA. CDR3 loop: CSVPAGVMGEQYF. CDR3 nucleotides: TGCAGCGTGCCAGCCGGCGTCATGGGCGAGCAGTACTTC.

This clone was observed a handful of times. The J gene is TRBJ2-2, the V gene TRBV27; possible D gene TRBD2, 6 bases. The CDR3 covers 14 residues. Looked up from germline, CDR1 is MNHEY and CDR2 is SMNVEV (reference sequence). The V end lost 11 bases, the J end lost 8 bases, and 21 bases lay between the germline ends. The CDR3 sequence is CAAKRDSQSGELFF. In DNA, the CDR3 is TGTGCCGCCAAGAGGGACTCCCAGTCAGGGGAGCTGTTTTTT.

The J gene is TRBJ1-1, the V gene TRBV15; D is unresolved. The CDR3 consists of 14 residues. CDR1 LNHNV and CDR2 YYDKDF come from the germline V gene (reference sequence). V dropped 4 bases and J dropped 3 bases, with 12 bases sitting between them. For the CDR3, the DNA is TGTGCCACCAGCAAAGGGTTTAGAGACACTGAAGCTTTCTTT. Protein product: CATSKGFRDTEAFF.

V and J are TRBV5-1 and TRBJ2-7; the match to TRBD2 covers 9 bases. CDR1 and CDR2 (germline): SGHRS, YFSETQ. This CDR3 comprises 16 residues. The V and J ends lost 8 bases and 0 bases, in that order; junction bases with no gene match: 12. CDR3 region: CASSPGAGGLSYEQYF. In DNA, the CDR3 is TGCGCCAGTAGCCCCGGAGCGGGGGGCCTCTCCTACGAGCAGTACTTC.

The V and J genes are TRBV4-1 and TRBJ1-2, with 10 bases fitting TRBD1. CDR3 length: 17 amino acids. Looked up from germline, CDR1 is MGHRA and CDR2 is YSYEKL. With V trimmed by 4 bases and J by 4 bases, 12 bases remained unmatched. The CDR3 is CASSRSWDRGAVYGYTF. The CDR3 nucleotides are TGCGCCAGCAGCCGCAGCTGGGACAGGGGAGCGGTCTATGGCTACACCTTC.

About this clone itself: Other DNA sequences of this sample code for an identical CDR3. The chain uses TRBV7-5 and TRBJ2-7; the D segment call TRBD1 is taken from the table without a DNA check. TRBV7-5 constitutes a pseudogene. The length of the CDR3 is 17 residues. The CDR3 protein is CARIRRRVRDRFYEQYF. In nucleotides, the CDR3 is TGTGCTAGAATACGCAGGCGTGTGAGGGACAGATTCTACGAGCAGTACTTC.